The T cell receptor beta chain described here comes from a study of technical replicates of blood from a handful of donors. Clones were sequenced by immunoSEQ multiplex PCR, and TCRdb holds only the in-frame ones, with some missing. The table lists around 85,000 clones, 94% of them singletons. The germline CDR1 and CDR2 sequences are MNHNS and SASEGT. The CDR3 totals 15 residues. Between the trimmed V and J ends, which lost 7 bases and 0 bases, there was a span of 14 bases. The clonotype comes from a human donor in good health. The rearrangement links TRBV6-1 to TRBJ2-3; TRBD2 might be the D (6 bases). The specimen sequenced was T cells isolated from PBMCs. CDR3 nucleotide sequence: TGTGCCAGCATTCTCCTGGGGACTAGCACAGATACGCAGTATTTT. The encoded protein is CASILLGTSTDTQYF.